This T cell receptor (beta chain) is drawn from a study of T cells in Graves' hyperthyroidism and ophthalmopathy. The study, taken as a whole, reports: Most thyroid clonotypes with frequency above 0.001 were detected in blood.

This clonotype has at least ten counts. The antigen is not known. Amplified TCR beta CDR3 regions came from RNA transcripts. A first-round RT-PCR of the TCR CDR3 used the HTBI primer set. TCRdb re-derived calls from the multiplex PCR reads in MiXCR, one entry per CDR3 protein. The sample has 100,000 to 130,000 distinct CDR3 sequences, 15% to 20% seen once. With 6 bases clipped from V and 3 bases from J, the junction kept 2 bases outside the gene matches. The CDR3 consists of 13 residues. The germline gives CDR1 SNHLY, CDR2 FYNNEI. This TCR derives from a woman between 45 and 65 years old with Graves' hyperthyroidism. Sequencing input: blood. This chain connects TRBV2 to TRBJ2-1; 7 bases align to TRBD2. The DNA for the CDR3 is TGTGCCAGCAGAGGCGGGAGCTACAATGAGCAGTTCTTC. This sequence encodes CASRGGSYNEQFF.